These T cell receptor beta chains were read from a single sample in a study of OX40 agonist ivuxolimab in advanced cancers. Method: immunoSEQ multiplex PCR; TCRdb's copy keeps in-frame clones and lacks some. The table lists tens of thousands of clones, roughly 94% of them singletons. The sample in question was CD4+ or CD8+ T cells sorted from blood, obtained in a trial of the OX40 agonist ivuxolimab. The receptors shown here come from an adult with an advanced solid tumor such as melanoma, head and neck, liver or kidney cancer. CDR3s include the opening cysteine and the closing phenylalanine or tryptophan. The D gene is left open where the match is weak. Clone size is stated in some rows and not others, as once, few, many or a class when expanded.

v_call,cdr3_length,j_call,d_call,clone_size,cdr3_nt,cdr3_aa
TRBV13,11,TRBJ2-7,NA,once,TGTGCCAGCAGCTTAGCCGGCGAGCAGTACTTC,CASSLAGEQYF
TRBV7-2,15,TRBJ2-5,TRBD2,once,TGTGCCAGCAGCTCTGGCGGACTAGCGGGAGAGACCCAGTACTTC,CASSSGGLAGETQYF
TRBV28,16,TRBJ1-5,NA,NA,TGTGCCAGCAGAACGCGGGAGGGCCTTAGCAATCAGCCCCAGCATTTT,CASRTREGLSNQPQHF
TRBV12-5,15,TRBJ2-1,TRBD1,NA,TGTGCTAGTGGTTTTCTAGGGGGCCCTACGAGGGTGCAGTTCTTC,CASGFLGGPTRVQFF
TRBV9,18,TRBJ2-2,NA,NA,TGTGCCAGCAGCGGGGTGACTAGACCTCACGGGTACACCGGGGAGCTGTTTTTT,CASSGVTRPHGYTGELFF
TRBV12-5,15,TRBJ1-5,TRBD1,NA,TGTGCTAGTGGTCTCCAGGACAGGGGAAATCAGCCCCAGCATTTT,CASGLQDRGNQPQHF
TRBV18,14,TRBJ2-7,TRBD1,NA,TGTGCCAGTGCTCCCGGGACAGGGGTCTACGAGCAGTACTTC,CASAPGTGVYEQYF
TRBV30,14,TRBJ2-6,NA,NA,TGTGCCTGGAGTTTATCGCGTCGGGCCAACGTCCTGACTTTC,CAWSLSRRANVLTF
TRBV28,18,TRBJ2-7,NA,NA,TGTGCCAGCAGTTCCACCGCCCAGCCAATCACAGGGTCCTACGAGCAGTACTTC,CASSSTAQPITGSYEQYF
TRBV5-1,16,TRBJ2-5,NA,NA,TGCGCCAGCAGCCCCAATGCCAGGGGATTAAGGGAGACCCAGTACTTC,CASSPNARGLRETQYF
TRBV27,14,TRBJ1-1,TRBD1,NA,TGTGCCAGCAGAATGGGACAGGCGAACACTGAAGCTTTCTTT,CASRMGQANTEAFF
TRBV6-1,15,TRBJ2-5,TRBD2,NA,TGTGCCAGCAGTCAACTCCGACGGCGGGGGGAGACCCAGTACTTC,CASSQLRRRGETQYF
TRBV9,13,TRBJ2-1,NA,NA,TGTGCCAGCAGCTTTGGGCGCAACAATGAGCAGTTCTTC,CASSFGRNNEQFF
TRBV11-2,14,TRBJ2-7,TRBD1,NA,TGTGCCAGCAGCAACTGGGACAGCCCCTACGAGCAGTACTTC,CASSNWDSPYEQYF
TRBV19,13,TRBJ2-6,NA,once,TGTGCCAGTAGCTATATTGGGGCCAACGTCCTGACTTTC,CASSYIGANVLTF
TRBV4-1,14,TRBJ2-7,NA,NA,TGCGCCAGCAGCCAAGATTTTATGGATTGGGAGCAGTACTTC,CASSQDFMDWEQYF
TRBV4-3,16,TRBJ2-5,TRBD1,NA,TGCGCCAGCAGCCAAGAAGTCGCAGGGGGCGGTGGGACCCAGTACTTC,CASSQEVAGGGGTQYF
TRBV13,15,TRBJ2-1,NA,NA,TGTGCCAGCAGCCCGAGGGGGTCAGCATACAATGAGCAGTTCTTC,CASSPRGSAYNEQFF
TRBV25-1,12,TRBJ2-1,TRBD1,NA,TGTGCCAGCAGGGAACAGGGGAATGAGCAGTTCTTC,CASREQGNEQFF
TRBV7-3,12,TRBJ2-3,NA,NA,TGTGCCAGCAGCTCCCCGGGGGATACGCAGTATTTT,CASSSPGDTQYF
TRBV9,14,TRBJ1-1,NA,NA,TGTGCCAGCAGCGTGGGGGGAGTGAACACTGAAGCTTTCTTT,CASSVGGVNTEAFF
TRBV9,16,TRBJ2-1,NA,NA,TGTGCCAGCAGCGTTTTTGTCGGGGGACCCTACAATGAGCAGTTCTTC,CASSVFVGGPYNEQFF
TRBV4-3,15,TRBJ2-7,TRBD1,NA,TGCGCCAGCAGCCAAGATCCCACAGGGGCCTACGAGCAGTACTTC,CASSQDPTGAYEQYF
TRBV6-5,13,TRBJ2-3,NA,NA,TGTGCCAGCAGGCTAGCGTACACAGATACGCAGTATTTT,CASRLAYTDTQYF
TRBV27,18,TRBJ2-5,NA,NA,TGTGCCAGCAGTTTAATGCCATTTGGCAAGGGGCGCGCAGAGACCCAGTACTTC,CASSLMPFGKGRAETQYF
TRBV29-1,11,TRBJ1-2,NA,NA,TGCAGCGTCCCCGATAACTATGGCTACACCTTC,CSVPDNYGYTF
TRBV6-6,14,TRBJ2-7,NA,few,TGTGCCAGCAGTTATAAAGGGATGAACGACGAGCAGTACTTC,CASSYKGMNDEQYF
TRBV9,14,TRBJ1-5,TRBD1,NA,TGTGCCAGCAGCGTAAGTGGGACAGACCAGCCCCAGCATTTT,CASSVSGTDQPQHF
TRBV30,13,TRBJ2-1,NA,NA,TGTGCCTGGAGTACGGATCAGTTAAATGAGCAGTTCTTC,CAWSTDQLNEQFF
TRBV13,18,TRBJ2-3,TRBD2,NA,TGTGCCAGCAGCCTGGGACTAGCGGGACCGTCAGAGGGCGATACGCAGTATTTT,CASSLGLAGPSEGDTQYF
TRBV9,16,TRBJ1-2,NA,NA,TGTGCCAGCAGCGCCGCAGTGGTAAAGACTAACTATGGCTACACCTTC,CASSAAVVKTNYGYTF
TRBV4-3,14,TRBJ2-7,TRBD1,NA,TGCGCCAGCAGCCTTGGGACAGGGGGCAACGAGCAGTACTTC,CASSLGTGGNEQYF
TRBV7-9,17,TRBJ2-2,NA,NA,TGTGCCAGCAGCCCGGACCCCGGGAACGCGAACACCGGGGAGCTGTTTTTT,CASSPDPGNANTGELFF